This T cell receptor beta chain was identified during a study of blood T cell repertoires in COVID-19. The overall study: Acute and convalescent COVID-19 samples came from the United States, Italy and Spain. Sources were T cells, B-cell-depleted T cells, or PBMCs; the material itself was cDNA or gDNA.

The CDR3 has 14 residues. The V gene's germline CDR1 is MNHEY and CDR2 SVGAGI. The junction had 3 bases not matched to a gene; V was cut back by 2 bases and J by 6 bases. Details on this clone: Other DNA variants within this sample encode the same CDR3.

In the original analysis: Amplification with reference gene primers provided the estimates of nucleated cell counts. Measured with immunoSEQ multiplex PCR; TCRdb has only the in-frame clones, and not every one. For V, J and clone size, that table is used; D and trimming come from the DNA. This table holds under 250,000 clones, 80% to 90% found once. The chain links TRBV6-5 to TRBJ1-5, with 8 bases identical to TRBD1. Sequencing was carried out using peripheral blood. The sequence was collected from a man between 35 and 55 years old with active or convalescent COVID-19. CDR3 nucleotides: TGTGCCAGCAGTTACGGACAGGGAGGTCAGCCCCAGCATTTT. Encoded protein: CASSYGQGGQPQHF.